Here is one T cell receptor (beta chain) with its context. Its antigen is as yet unknown. The entry originates in a study of response to subunit inactivated influenza vaccine. Overall study findings and caveats: Seasonal influenza vaccination, on each occasion, was suggested by the authors to recruit few new T cells.

The ends were cut back, 0 bases at V and 6 bases at J, with 20 bases in the middle. The CDR3 is 18 residues long. Germline V gene sequence: CDR1 MNHNS, CDR2 SASEGT. MiXCR, run by TCRdb on the RT-PCR reads, gives a single entry per CDR3 protein. This sample yields about 700,000 distinct CDR3 sequences, of which roughly 14% are seen a single time; roughly 6.4% belongs to the top ten. The receptor was isolated from a man in his fifties or sixties who received an inactivated influenza vaccine. The starting material was PBMCs from blood, obtained approximately 15 days before vaccination. V usage is TRBV6-1 and J usage is TRBJ2-2, with D tentatively TRBD1 or TRBD2 (5 bases each). CDR3 loop: CASSEALYNLMGAGELFF. The CDR3 bases are TGTGCCAGCAGTGAAGCGCTCTATAACCTCATGGGGGCCGGGGAGCTGTTTTTT.